One and the same sample provided the 25 T cell receptor beta chains below, sequenced in a study of blood T cell repertoires in COVID-19. Assay used: immunoSEQ multiplex PCR; TCRdb lists only in-frame clones, some missing. The table includes under 500,000 clones, nearly 90% detected once. Specimen: PBMCs or T cells enriched from blood (not recorded which). All receptors derive from a woman aged 18-29 years with acute COVID-19.

The rearrangement joins TRBV27 to TRBJ1-2; no definite D call. V was clipped by 8 bases and J by 4 bases, with 17 bases between them. The germline CDR1 and CDR2 sequences are MNHEY and SMNVEV (reference sequence). This CDR3 contains 14 residues. CDR3 nucleotide sequence: TGTGCCAGCCACCCTAGTCGTTCGGGCTATGGCTACACCTTC. Amino acid sequence: CASHPSRSGYGYTF.

V gene TRBV18 combines with J gene TRBJ2-1; 8 nucleotides agree with TRBD1. Per the germline V gene, CDR1 is KGHSH and CDR2 is LQKENI. CDR3 length equals 14 residues. V lost 8 bases, J lost 3 bases, and 6 bases stayed unmatched. In nucleotides, the CDR3 is TGTGCCAGCGGGGGGACAGGAGTCTACAATGAGCAGTTCTTC. Amino acids: CASGGTGVYNEQFF.

The chain has TRBV7-2 and TRBJ2-1; TRBD2 aligns across 7 bases. CDR3 length equals 15 residues. Germline-derived CDR1 and CDR2 are SGHTA and FQGNSA. J was trimmed by 7 bases and V by 0 bases; bases with no gene match: 6. The CDR3 DNA sequence: TGTGCCAGCAGCTTAGCGGGAGGGCCGGGGAATGAGCAGTTCTTC. Its protein product is CASSLAGGPGNEQFF.

The chain uses TRBV4-1 and TRBJ1-2, with TRBD1 identical over 10 bases. J was trimmed by 10 bases and V by 1 base; bases with no gene match: 6. The germline V gene encodes CDR1 MGHRA and CDR2 YSYEKL. The CDR3 loop spans 14 amino acids. The CDR3 sequence is CASSQVGQGVVYTF. CDR3 DNA sequence: TGCGCCAGCAGCCAAGTAGGACAGGGGGTAGTCTACACCTTC.

The chain couples TRBV4-1 to TRBJ2-1, with 10 bases matching TRBD2. Germline-derived CDR1 and CDR2 are MGHRA and YSYEKL. The CDR3 runs 15 residues. Trimming removed 0 bases from V and 14 bases from J; junction bases left unmatched: 10. The CDR3 nucleotides are TGCGCCAGCAGCCAAGATGGTGGTAGCGGGAGGAACAAGTTCTTC. Protein product: CASSQDGGSGRNKFF.

V and J are TRBV12-5 and TRBJ2-3; TRBD2 matches 7 bases. Germline V gene sequence: CDR1 LGHNT, CDR2 FRNRAP. The CDR3 covers 24 residues. The junction had 35 bases not matched to a gene; V was cut back by 3 bases and J by 5 bases. CDR3 sequence: CASGFNPKAGKGDLAGPGGDTQYF. As DNA, the CDR3 is TGTGCTAGTGGTTTTAACCCAAAAGCCGGGAAAGGGGATTTAGCGGGCCCGGGGGGAGATACGCAGTATTTT.

The chain uses TRBV12-3 or TRBV12-4 and TRBJ2-5, with D unclear. The CDR3 consists of 12 residues. Trimming took off 6 bases at V and 7 bases at J, with 12 bases between the two ends. The CDR3 coding sequence is TGTGCCAGCAGAAACAGTGGTTTGACCCAGTACTTC. It yields the protein CASRNSGLTQYF.

Turning to this clone: The sample contains more than one DNA sequence encoding this CDR3. V is TRBV29-1 and J is TRBJ1-5; tentatively, D is TRBD1 (6 bases). The V gene's germline CDR1 is SQVTM and CDR2 ANQGSEA. V lost 4 bases and J 4 bases, leaving 11 bases between the germline ends. This CDR3 spans 13 amino acids. CDR3 in DNA: TGCAGCGTTGGGAGGGGGGGAAATCAGCCCCAGCATTTT. Encoded protein: CSVGRGGNQPQHF. The variable domain in full, with the rest retrieved from reference TRBV29-1 and TRBJ1-5, is SAVISQKPSRDICQRGTSLTIQCQVDSQVTMMFWYRQQPGQSLTLIATANQGSEATYESGFVIDKFPISRPNLTFSTLTVSNMSPEDSSIYLCSVGRGGNQPQHFGDGTRLSIL.

The chain is built from TRBV3-1 (or the pseudogene TRBV3-2) and TRBJ2-2; 12 nucleotides align to TRBD2. Looked up from germline, CDR1 is LGHDT and CDR2 is YNNKEL (reference sequence). CDR3 length equals 19 residues. J gave up 5 bases and V 1 base, and 11 bases lay outside the gene matches. DNA of the CDR3: TGTGCCAGCAGCCAAGTTACTCGGCTAGCGGGGGGGCAAACCGGGGAGCTGTTTTTT. Its translation: CASSQVTRLAGGQTGELFF.

This chain joins TRBV29-1 and TRBJ1-1; tentatively, D is TRBD1 (6 bases). CDR1 and CDR2 from the germline V gene are SQVTM and ANQGSEA. This CDR3 comprises 12 residues. Trimming shortened V by 8 bases and J by 1 base, and 11 bases separated the two germline ends. The DNA for the CDR3 is TGCAGCTCCCGGGACACGAACACTGAAGCTTTCTTT. Encoded protein: CSSRDTNTEAFF.

The chain combines TRBV10-2 with TRBJ2-7; 7 nucleotides agree with TRBD1. The CDR3 is made up of 14 amino acids. The germline V gene has CDR1 WSHSY and CDR2 SAAADI. Trimming removed 0 bases from V and 4 bases from J; junction bases left unmatched: 3. CDR3 sequence reads: CASSESGTAYEQYF. The CDR3 bases are TGCGCCAGCAGTGAGTCAGGGACAGCGTACGAGCAGTACTTC.

The chain joins TRBV6-5 to TRBJ1-3; no reliable D call. Trimming removed 4 bases from V and 7 bases from J, with 11 bases in between. CDR1 is MNHEY and CDR2 is SVGAGI in the germline V gene. This CDR3 spans 13 amino acids. The CDR3 spells CASSFRLANTIYF. CDR3 DNA sequence: TGTGCCAGCAGTTTTAGGTTAGCCAACACCATATATTTT.

This clone was picked up one time. The chain recombines TRBV2 with TRBJ1-2, with a possible D match to TRBD1 (5 bases). Trimming cost V 7 bases and J 4 bases, with 13 bases left between them. This CDR3 has 13 amino acids. Germline V lookup: CDR1 SNHLY, CDR2 FYNNEI. This chain's CDR3 is CASNSGHLYGYTF. In DNA form, the CDR3 reads TGTGCCAGCAATTCCGGACACCTCTATGGCTACACCTTC.

Regarding this clone: Other nucleotide sequences from this sample produce the same CDR3. The V call is TRBV5-1, the J call TRBJ2-2, with 8 bases fitting TRBD1. The CDR3 covers 15 residues. V lost 4 bases, J lost 2 bases, and 4 bases stayed unmatched. From germline, CDR1 is SGHRS and CDR2 YFSETQ. The CDR3 nucleotides are TGCGCCAGCAGCCCTGGACAGGGTAACACCGGGGAGCTGTTTTTT. As protein: CASSPGQGNTGELFF.

The table lists this clone with a few counts. The chain couples TRBV19 to TRBJ2-1, with 9 bases that match TRBD2. The germline V gene encodes CDR1 LNHDA and CDR2 SQIVND (reference sequence). The CDR3 is 18 amino acids. The V and J ends lost 4 bases and 2 bases, in that order; junction bases with no gene match: 12. The CDR3 nucleotides are TGTGCCAGTAGTACACCCCCCTGGACTAGCGTTACCTACAATGAGCAGTTCTTC. It yields the protein CASSTPPWTSVTYNEQFF. Together with reference TRBV19 and TRBJ2-1, the CDR3 gives the full variable domain: DGGITQSPKYLFRKEGQNVTLSCEQNLNHDAMYWYRQDPGQGLRLIYYSQIVNDFQKGDIAEGYSVSREKKESFPLTVTSAQKNPTAFYLCASSTPPWTSVTYNEQFFGPGTRLTVL.

The chain links TRBV9 to TRBJ2-5, with 11 nucleotides matching TRBD2. The germline CDR1 and CDR2 sequences are SGDLS and YYNGEE. Germline trimming cut 4 bases from V and 5 bases from J; bases unmatched to any gene: 4. This CDR3 has 14 residues. CDR3 loop: CASSPRLAGETQYF. The CDR3, as DNA: TGTGCCAGCAGCCCTCGACTAGCGGGGGAGACCCAGTACTTC.

The chain's CDR3 is CASSTPNTDTQYF. Written as DNA, the CDR3 is TGTGCCAGCAGTACCCCTAACACAGATACGCAGTATTTT. The chain is built from TRBV28 and TRBJ2-3; D uncertain. The germline gives CDR1 MDHEN, CDR2 SYDVKM. V was cut by 5 bases and J by 2 bases, with 8 bases left in between. The CDR3 length is 13 residues.

This clone was seen just once. The chain employs TRBV7-9 and TRBJ2-5, with 8 bases aligning to TRBD2. The length of the CDR3 is 17 residues. Germline V gene data show CDR1 as SEHNR and CDR2 as FQNEAQ (reference sequence). J was trimmed by 0 bases and V by 4 bases; bases with no gene match: 10. CDR3 nucleotides: TGTGCCAGCAGCTCCGGGGAGGAGCGGGGGAACCAAGAGACCCAGTACTTC. This encodes CASSSGEERGNQETQYF.

At least ten counts were recorded for this clone. The gene calls are TRBV5-6 and TRBJ1-6; D is unresolved. The CDR3 length is 14 residues. V lost 1 base and J lost 8, with 10 bases in between. Germline loops: CDR1 SGHDT, CDR2 YYEEEE. CDR3 coding DNA: TGTGCCAGCAGCTTGAAGACAAACTATTCACCCCTCCACTTT. This encodes CASSLKTNYSPLHF.

This clone was seen ten or more times. The genes are TRBV30 and TRBJ2-2, with D tentatively TRBD2 (6 bases). The V end lost 5 bases, the J end lost 1 base, and 8 bases lay between the germline ends. Germline CDR1 GTSNPN, CDR2 SVGIG (reference sequence). The CDR3 has 13 residues. For the CDR3, the DNA is TGTGCCTGGGGAGGGCAGAACACCGGGGAGCTGTTTTTT. As protein: CAWGGQNTGELFF.

The genes are TRBV29-1 and TRBJ1-1; no clear D. The germline gives CDR1 SQVTM, CDR2 ANQGSEA. Trimming cost V 6 bases and J 7 bases, with 27 bases left between them. The CDR3 has 16 amino acids. CDR3 sequence reads: CSVGPPPGTRTFEAFF. Written as DNA, the CDR3 is TGCAGCGTGGGCCCACCGCCGGGAACAAGAACCTTTGAAGCTTTCTTT.

Many counts were recorded for this clone. The chain recombines TRBV14 with TRBJ2-7, with 7 bases lining up with TRBD1. The V and J ends lost 0 bases and 6 bases, in that order; junction bases with no gene match: 5. This CDR3 spans 14 amino acids. CDR1 and CDR2 from the germline V gene are SGHDN and FVKESK. CDR3 sequence reads: CASSQEDYRGEQYF. The CDR3 DNA sequence: TGTGCCAGCAGCCAAGAGGATTACAGGGGCGAGCAGTACTTC.

The V call is TRBV3-1 (or the pseudogene TRBV3-2), the J call TRBJ2-7; TRBD2 matches at 7 bases. This CDR3 is built from 13 residues. J lost 4 bases, V lost 5 bases, and 5 bases had no gene match. The germline gives CDR1 LGHDT, CDR2 YNNKEL (reference sequence). The CDR3 region has the DNA TGTGCCAGCAGCACCGGACTAGAGTACGAGCAGTACTTC. It is translated as CASSTGLEYEQYF.

This clone was counted between two and nine times. The J gene is TRBJ2-5, the V gene TRBV18; the match to TRBD2 covers 10 bases. Trimming cost V 2 bases and J 5 bases; bases outside gene matches: 8. This CDR3 region has 16 residues. The germline V gene encodes CDR1 KGHSH and CDR2 LQKENI. The CDR3 here is CASSPSGTSDAETQYF. The CDR3 coding sequence is TGTGCCAGCTCACCAAGCGGGACTAGCGATGCTGAGACCCAGTACTTC.

This clone was observed a single time. V usage is TRBV3-1 (or the pseudogene TRBV3-2) and J usage is TRBJ2-5; 7 positions match TRBD2. V gave up 0 bases and J gave up 5 bases; unmatched junction bases: 6. This CDR3 spans 15 amino acids. Looked up from germline, CDR1 is LGHDT and CDR2 is YNNKEL (reference sequence). In DNA, the CDR3 is TGTGCCAGCAGCCAAGATTGGGCCGGGGGGGAGACCCAGTACTTC. Translating gives CASSQDWAGGETQYF.